Here is one TCR beta chain with its context. Here immunoSEQ multiplex PCR was the method, and the copy in TCRdb shows in-frame clones only, minus some. The data hold approximately 320,000 clones, with roughly nine tenths observed a single time. The CDR3 has 12 residues. The junction had 6 bases not matched to a gene; V was cut back by 11 bases and J by 6 bases. Germline V gives CDR1 SEHNR, CDR2 FQNEAQ (reference sequence). The entry originates in a study of blood T cell repertoires in COVID-19. This receptor was obtained from a woman aged 30 to 39 with COVID-19, enrolled during active disease. The sample comprised peripheral blood. The rearrangement joins TRBV7-9 to TRBJ1-2, with TRBD1 matching 10 bases. In DNA, the CDR3 is TGTGCCGCGGGACAGGGGCTAGATGGCTACACCTTC. The encoded protein is CAAGQGLDGYTF.